The clone carrying this T cell receptor (beta chain) has just a few counts. Sequencing was done on patients that had shown CD8+CD57+ cell expansion by flow cytometry. This record comes from a study of CD8+CD57+ T cells in acquired aplastic anemia. The overall study: Sorted cells (CD4+ and CD8+) yielded DNA amounts that averaged 3.2 ug.

Germline loops: CDR1 MGHDK, CDR2 SYGVNS. With 3 bases removed from V and 8 bases from J, the gap between germline ends came to 11 bases. There are 13 residues in the CDR3. According to the study, genomic DNA was the template for TCR beta VDJ and CDR3 profiling. Each CDR3 protein gets one entry after TCRdb re-called the reads with MiXCR. The sample holds some 150,000 distinct CDR3 sequences, 70% to 75% seen once. This TCR came from a human donor with aplastic anemia. The chain employs TRBV25-1 and TRBJ2-1; D is possibly TRBD2 (6 bases). Sequenced: sorted CD4+, CD8+, or CD8+CD57+ T cells (not recorded which) from PBMCs. The DNA for the CDR3 is TGTGCCAGCAGTGAGTGGGAGCGGGATGAGCAGTTCTTC. This translates into CASSEWERDEQFF.